This T cell receptor beta chain was obtained from a study of vaccination and CD4 T cells after COVID-19. Remarks on this clonotype: Its antigen is unidentified.

The Oncomine TCR Beta short-read assay was what sequenced the DNA obtained from cultured CD4+ T cells. Investigators obtained genomic DNA by extraction from cultured CD4+ T cells. TCRdb reprocessed the PCR reads with MiXCR, giving one entry per CDR3 protein. This sample has fewer than 15,000 distinct CDR3 sequences, with around two fifths found just once. Sample treatment: approximately 11-day PBMC culture with coronavirus spike peptide pools or control peptides (ViraFEST assay). CDR3 length: 16 residues. CDR1 is SGHRS and CDR2 is YFSETQ in the germline V gene. V was pared by 0 bases and J by 3 bases, with 7 bases of the junction left unmatched.

This clonotype was sampled from a human donor who had recovered from COVID-19. The sample comprised CD4+ T cells from blood, cultured in vitro. V usage is TRBV5-1 and J usage is TRBJ1-2, with 8 bases lining up with TRBD1. The CDR3 DNA reads TGCGCCAGCAGCTTGGAGTTAGGACAGGGAGACTATGGCTACACCTTC. Its translation is CASSLELGQGDYGYTF.